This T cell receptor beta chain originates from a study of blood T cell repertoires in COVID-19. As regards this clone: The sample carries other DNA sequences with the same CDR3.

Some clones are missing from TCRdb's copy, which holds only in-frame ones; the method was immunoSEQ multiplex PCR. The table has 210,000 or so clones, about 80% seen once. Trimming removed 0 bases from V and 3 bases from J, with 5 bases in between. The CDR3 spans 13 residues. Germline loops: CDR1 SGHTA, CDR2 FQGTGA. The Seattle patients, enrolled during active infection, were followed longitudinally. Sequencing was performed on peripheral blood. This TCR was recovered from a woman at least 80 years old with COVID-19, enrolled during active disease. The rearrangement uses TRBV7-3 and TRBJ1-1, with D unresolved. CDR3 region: CASSLTGDTEAFF. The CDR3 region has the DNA TGTGCCAGCAGCTTAACCGGGGACACTGAAGCTTTCTTT. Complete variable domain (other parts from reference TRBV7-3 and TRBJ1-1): GAGVSQTPSNKVTEKGKYVELRCDPISGHTALYWYRQSLGQGPEFLIYFQGTGAADDSGLPNDRFFAVRPEGSVSTLKIQRTERGDSAVYLCASSLTGDTEAFFGQGTRLTVV.